The 9 T cell receptor beta chains in this list originate from one sample, sequenced in a study of graft-versus-host responses after intestinal transplantation. Some clones are missing from TCRdb's copy, which holds only in-frame ones; the method was immunoSEQ multiplex PCR. The table lists 35,000 to 40,000 clones, around 94% of them singletons. This sample comprised PBMCs, obtained 16 days after intestinal transplant. The receptor set was obtained from a human patient who received an intestinal transplant, so some T cells may come from the graft donor.

The chain employs TRBV28 and TRBJ1-2; 7 bases line up with TRBD1. With V trimmed by 3 bases and J by 4 bases, 8 bases remained unmatched. This CDR3 has 15 residues. Germline values: CDR1 MDHEN, CDR2 SYDVKM. Here the CDR3 DNA reads TGTGCCAGCAGTTTTAAGCCAGGGGGAATCTATGGCTACACCTTC. This codes for CASSFKPGGIYGYTF.

CDR3: CASSFGTALYEQYF. The CDR3 region has the DNA TGTGCCAGCAGCTTCGGGACAGCCCTCTACGAGCAGTACTTC. The V and J genes are TRBV5-6 and TRBJ2-7; TRBD1 agrees at 7 bases. Germline V gives CDR1 SGHDT, CDR2 YYEEEE. The CDR3 runs 14 residues. V trimming: 2 bases; J trimming: 3 bases; junction bases outside the gene matches: 5.

The V call is TRBV4-1, the J call TRBJ1-4; D possibly corresponds to TRBD1 (5 bases). The CDR3 totals 17 residues. The germline V gene has CDR1 MGHRA and CDR2 YSYEKL. The V and J ends lost 4 bases and 4 bases respectively, with 19 bases between them. DNA for the CDR3: TGCGCCAGCAGCCGCCAAGCCCCCGGGACGTATAATGAAAAACTGTTTTTT. It specifies CASSRQAPGTYNEKLFF.

This chain joins TRBV7-9 and TRBJ2-7; the D is unclear. V gave up 4 bases and J gave up 6 bases, with 16 bases separating them. This CDR3 has 14 residues. The V gene's germline CDR1 is SEHNR and CDR2 FQNEAQ (reference sequence). This chain's CDR3 is CASSSLPDRGEQYF. CDR3 coding DNA: TGTGCCAGCAGCTCTCTCCCTGATAGAGGCGAGCAGTACTTC.

The rearrangement uses TRBV6-1 and TRBJ2-7; D unclear. CDR1 is MNHNS, CDR2 SASEGT, per germline. V lost 9 bases and J lost 4, with 10 bases in between. The CDR3 loop spans 11 amino acids. DNA of the CDR3: TGTGCCAGTCGCAGTGGTTACGAGCAGTACTTC. As protein: CASRSGYEQYF.

This chain joins TRBV19 and TRBJ1-1; D might be TRBD1 (6 bases). With 9 bases removed from V and 3 bases from J, the gap between germline ends came to 11 bases. Germline assignment: CDR1 LNHDA and CDR2 SQIVND (reference sequence). This CDR3 is built from 12 residues. The CDR3 is CASTGIYTEAFF. For the CDR3, the DNA is TGTGCCAGCACAGGGATCTACACTGAAGCTTTCTTT.

The CDR3 bases are TGTGCCATCAGGGGGGGACAGCCTCAAGAGACCCAGTACTTC. Amino acids: CAIRGGQPQETQYF. The chain employs TRBV10-3 and TRBJ2-5, with D possibly matching TRBD1 (7 bases). V was pared by 6 bases and J by 2 bases, with 13 bases between. Germline V gene lookup returns CDR1 ENHRY and CDR2 SYGVKD. The CDR3 runs 14 residues.

This chain links TRBV28 with TRBJ2-2; the D is unclear. Germline CDR1 is MDHEN and CDR2 is SYDVKM. This CDR3 is built from 15 residues. V shed 5 bases and J shed 6 bases, with 16 bases lying between them. This chain's CDR3 is CASSARRLVAGELFF. The CDR3 DNA is TGTGCCAGCAGTGCGAGGCGCTTGGTTGCCGGGGAGCTGTTTTTT.

The rearrangement joins TRBV29-1 to TRBJ2-1; 7 nucleotides match TRBD1. Germline V gives CDR1 SQVTM, CDR2 ANQGSEA. This CDR3 contains 16 residues. The V and J ends lost 5 bases and 0 bases, in that order; junction bases with no gene match: 10. CDR3 loop: CSVNTLDRVSYNEQFF. In nucleotides, the CDR3 is TGCAGCGTTAATACCTTAGACAGGGTCTCCTACAATGAGCAGTTCTTC.